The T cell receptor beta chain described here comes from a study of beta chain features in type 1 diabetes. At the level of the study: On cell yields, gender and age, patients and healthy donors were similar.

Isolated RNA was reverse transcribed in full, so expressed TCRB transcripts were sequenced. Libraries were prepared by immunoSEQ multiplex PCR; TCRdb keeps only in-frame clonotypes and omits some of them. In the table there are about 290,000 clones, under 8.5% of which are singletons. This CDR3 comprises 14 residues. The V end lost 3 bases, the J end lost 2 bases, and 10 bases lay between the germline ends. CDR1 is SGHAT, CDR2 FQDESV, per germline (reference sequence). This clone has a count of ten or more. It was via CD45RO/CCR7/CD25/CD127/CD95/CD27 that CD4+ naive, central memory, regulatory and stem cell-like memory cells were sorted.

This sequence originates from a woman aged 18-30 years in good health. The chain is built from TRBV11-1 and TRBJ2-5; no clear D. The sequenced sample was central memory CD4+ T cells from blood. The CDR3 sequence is CASSFFVGQETQYF. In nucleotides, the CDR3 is TGTGCCAGCAGCTTCTTCGTCGGGCAAGAGACCCAGTACTTC.